The T cell receptor (beta chain) under discussion was sequenced for a study of cytomegalovirus exposure and HLA in healthy donors. Study conclusions and caveats: What was likely a sequencing artifact was a cluster of highly shared sequence variants.

PCR used 60 Vbeta primers and 13 Jbeta primers. Produced via immunoSEQ multiplex PCR; TCRdb's table is partial and in-frame only. This sample lists some 43,000 clones; its ten largest clones have over 1.5%. The CDR3 covers 15 residues. Germline CDR1 MDHEN, CDR2 SYDVKM. V dropped 4 bases and J dropped 4; count of bases not matched to a gene: 7. About this clone itself: Its matching antigen is unknown.

The receptor was derived from a woman in her thirties in good health and CMV-seronegative. The genes are TRBV28 and TRBJ1-2, with 9 bases that match TRBD1. Input material: PBMCs. DNA of the CDR3: TGTGCCAGCAGTTCGGGACAGGGCACCGTCTATGGCTACACCTTC. Amino acid sequence: CASSSGQGTVYGYTF.